The next 28 T cell receptor beta chains were all read from a single sample in a study of cytomegalovirus exposure and HLA in healthy donors. PCR involved 60 Vbeta and 13 Jbeta primers. Generated by immunoSEQ multiplex PCR, the TCRdb table keeps only in-frame clones and is missing some. The sample comprises around 170,000 clones, 75% to 90% of which are singletons, and 1.5% rests with the top ten. Sequencing used PBMCs. Source of these receptors: a young woman in good health and CMV-seronegative.

V is TRBV29-1 and J is TRBJ1-5; no definite D call. This CDR3 spans 12 amino acids. Between the trimmed V and J ends, which lost 4 bases and 4 bases, there was a span of 8 bases. In germline, CDR1 is SQVTM, CDR2 ANQGSEA. The CDR3 DNA sequence: TGCAGCGTTGGGAGCCCAAATCAGCCCCAGCATTTT. It yields the protein CSVGSPNQPQHF.

The chain is built from TRBV27 and TRBJ1-2, with D perhaps matching TRBD1 (5 bases). The CDR3 totals 14 residues. V was clipped by 2 bases and J by 8 bases, with 15 bases between them. Germline V gene data show CDR1 as MNHEY and CDR2 as SMNVEV (reference sequence). CDR3 protein: CASSLRLRGGGYTF. The CDR3 region has the DNA TGTGCCAGCAGTTTAAGGTTGAGGGGAGGCGGCTACACCTTC.

This clone has only one observation. The chain employs TRBV18 and TRBJ2-6, with 9 bases lining up with TRBD1. The CDR3 is 18 amino acids. CDR1 and CDR2 (germline): KGHSH, LQKENI. J lost 1 base, V lost 3 bases, and 7 bases had no gene match. CDR3 in DNA: TGTGCCAGCTCACCGAATCCGGGACAGGGTTCTGGGGCCAACGTCCTGACTTTC. Encoded protein: CASSPNPGQGSGANVLTF.

This chain joins TRBV9 and TRBJ1-2; 7 positions match TRBD1. Germline CDR1 is SGDLS and CDR2 is YYNGEE. The length of the CDR3 is 14 residues. The V gene end was trimmed by 7 bases and the J gene end by 5 bases; junction bases not matched to a gene: 11. In nucleotides, the CDR3 is TGTGCCAGCTGTAGGGGGCCAGAGGAATATGGCTACACCTTC. Protein product: CASCRGPEEYGYTF.

This chain uses TRBV10-2 with TRBJ2-7; the D gene is possibly TRBD2 (6 bases). Germline V lookup: CDR1 WSHSY, CDR2 SAAADI. The CDR3 is 14 amino acids. Between the trimmed V and J ends, which lost 8 bases and 4 bases, there was a span of 18 bases. CDR3 residues: CASSRDPAGYEQYF. In nucleotides, the CDR3 is TGCGCCAGCTCCCGGGACCCGGCGGGGTACGAGCAGTACTTC.

This clone was seen once. The V call is TRBV7-9, the J call TRBJ1-1, with D perhaps matching TRBD1 (6 bases). CDR1 is SEHNR, CDR2 FQNEAQ, per germline (reference sequence). Deletions cut 5 bases from V and 5 bases from J, with 15 bases between. There are 14 residues in the CDR3. The CDR3 DNA reads TGTGCCAGCAGCCCGAACTCCAGGGGAACTGAAGCTTTCTTT. Translated, it gives CASSPNSRGTEAFF.

This chain uses TRBV27 with TRBJ1-1; the D gene is possibly TRBD1 (6 bases). The CDR3 extends over 14 amino acids. CDR1 MNHEY and CDR2 SMNVEV come from the germline V gene (reference sequence). The V end was cut by 0 bases, the J end by 4 bases, with 9 bases between. CDR3 residues: CASSLSRGATEAFF. CDR3 in DNA: TGTGCCAGCAGTTTATCGCGGGGGGCCACTGAAGCTTTCTTT.

The CDR3 DNA reads as TGTGCCAGCAGCCACCGATCGACAGGCTACGAGCAGTACTTC. Translating gives CASSHRSTGYEQYF. The rearrangement links TRBV11-2 to TRBJ2-5, with a weak D call TRBD1 (6 bases). The J call may be faulty, since TRBJ2-7 better matches the DNA end. The CDR3 length is 14 residues. From germline, CDR1 is SGHAT and CDR2 FQNNGV.

This clone was observed a handful of times. V gene TRBV5-1 combines with J gene TRBJ2-2, with TRBD2 identical over 8 bases. Germline trimming cut 3 bases from V and 9 bases from J; bases unmatched to any gene: 7. Germline assignment: CDR1 SGHRS and CDR2 YFSETQ. CDR3 length: 14 amino acids. In DNA, the CDR3 is TGCGCCAGCAGCTATCGGGGGGGGCCGAGGGAGCTGTTTTTT. Encoded protein: CASSYRGGPRELFF.

V usage is TRBV7-6 and J usage is TRBJ1-2, with 9 bases matching TRBD1. J gave up 8 bases and V 2 bases, and 9 bases lay outside the gene matches. The CDR3 totals 15 residues. The germline gives CDR1 SGHVS, CDR2 FNYEAQ. CDR3 in amino acids: CASSLSLDRGKGYTF. The DNA for the CDR3 is TGTGCCAGCAGCTTAAGCTTGGACAGGGGAAAGGGCTACACCTTC.

V gene TRBV7-6 combines with J gene TRBJ1-1; D is undetermined. CDR1 SGHVS and CDR2 FNYEAQ come from the germline V gene. Trimming took 0 bases from V and 2 from J, leaving 4 bases between them. The CDR3 covers 13 residues. This CDR3 is CASSLAYNTEAFF. CDR3 nucleotides: TGTGCCAGCAGCTTAGCCTATAACACTGAAGCTTTCTTT.

V gene TRBV19 combines with J gene TRBJ1-5; D possibly corresponds to TRBD1 (5 bases). The CDR3 consists of 17 residues. V gave up 1 base and J gave up 0 bases, with 13 bases separating them. CDR1 is LNHDA and CDR2 is SQIVND in the germline V gene (reference sequence). The CDR3 region has the DNA TGTGCCAGTAGTATAGGGCGGGGGTCAGGTAGCAATCAGCCCCAGCATTTT. It codes for CASSIGRGSGSNQPQHF.

This CDR3 reads CASRLNQGQGRAEAFF. The CDR3 coding sequence is TGTGCCAGCAGGCTCAACCAGGGACAGGGGAGAGCTGAAGCTTTCTTT. The chain is built from TRBV11-3 and TRBJ1-1, with 10 bases identical to TRBD1. The CDR3 is made up of 16 amino acids. From germline, CDR1 is SGHNT and CDR2 YENEEA. After removal of 6 bases from V and 6 bases from J, the junction contained 13 bases not matched to a gene.

The chain employs TRBV27 and TRBJ2-2; TRBD1 might be the D (6 bases). Germline assignment: CDR1 MNHEY and CDR2 SMNVEV (reference sequence). The CDR3 sequence is 16 residues long. Trimming shortened V by 5 bases and J by 0 bases, and 13 bases separated the two germline ends. CDR3 in amino acids: CASSPSRGANTGELFF. DNA of the CDR3: TGTGCCAGCAGTCCGAGCAGGGGAGCGAACACCGGGGAGCTGTTTTTT.

The chain recombines TRBV5-6 with TRBJ2-5, with D uncertain. The CDR3 has 12 amino acids. Germline loops: CDR1 SGHDT, CDR2 YYEEEE. Trimming left V 0 bases short and J 3 bases short, with 3 bases between. The CDR3 protein is CASSLAEETQYF. For the CDR3, the DNA is TGTGCCAGCAGCTTGGCGGAAGAGACCCAGTACTTC.

The CDR3 nucleotides are TGTGCCAGCAAACTACAGGGGAATGCGGCCGGGGAGCTGTTTTTT. Translated, it gives CASKLQGNAAGELFF. The J gene is TRBJ2-2, the V gene TRBV6-5, with 7 positions matching TRBD1. Germline CDR1 and CDR2: MNHEY and SVGAGI. This CDR3 is 15 amino acids long. The V gene end was trimmed by 7 bases and the J gene end by 6 bases; junction bases not matched to a gene: 11.

The chain uses TRBV28 and TRBJ2-7; D might be TRBD1 (5 bases). The V gene's germline CDR1 is MDHEN and CDR2 SYDVKM. V was trimmed by 6 bases and J by 4 bases, leaving 13 bases between them. The CDR3 length is 13 residues. The CDR3 coding sequence is TGTGCCAGCAGATCCTCAGGGCTTTACGAGCAGTACTTC. This encodes CASRSSGLYEQYF.

The chain couples TRBV5-6 to TRBJ2-7, with 9 bases aligning to TRBD1. This CDR3 is 14 amino acids long. Looked up from germline, CDR1 is SGHDT and CDR2 is YYEEEE. The V gene end was trimmed by 6 bases and the J gene end by 2 bases; junction bases not matched to a gene: 6. The CDR3 protein is CASKQTGGTYEQYF. For the CDR3, the DNA is TGTGCCAGCAAACAGACAGGGGGGACCTACGAGCAGTACTTC.

V usage is TRBV27 and J usage is TRBJ2-3; TRBD1 matches 9 bases. The CDR3 totals 19 residues. With 6 bases clipped from V and 5 bases from J, the junction kept 21 bases outside the gene matches. Germline loops: CDR1 MNHEY, CDR2 SMNVEV (reference sequence). CDR3 nucleotides: TGTGCCAGCAGCCCCCACCGGGGATCCGGGACAGGGCGGGAAGATACGCAGTATTTT. Protein sequence: CASSPHRGSGTGREDTQYF.

This rearrangement joins TRBV28 to TRBJ2-7; a possible D gene is TRBD1 (6 bases). The CDR3 loop spans 17 amino acids. CDR1 is MDHEN and CDR2 is SYDVKM in the germline V gene. Trimming removed 8 bases at V and 5 bases at J, with 28 bases between. The CDR3 sequence is CASESLQGRPSPDEQYF. CDR3 sequence (DNA): TGTGCCAGCGAATCACTACAGGGTCGTCCATCTCCGGACGAGCAGTACTTC.

The CDR3 here is CASSRDRVSGYTF. The CDR3 nucleotides are TGTGCCAGCAGTCGGGACAGGGTGAGCGGCTACACCTTC. V is TRBV6-5 and J is TRBJ1-2; TRBD1 matches at 9 bases. V shed 5 bases and J 8 bases; nucleotides not matched to a gene: 6. The CDR3 is made up of 13 amino acids. In germline, CDR1 is MNHEY, CDR2 SVGAGI.

The chain couples TRBV5-4 to TRBJ2-3; 11 bases are a match to TRBD2. V gave up 4 bases and J gave up 10 bases; unmatched junction bases: 14. The germline V gene encodes CDR1 SGHNT and CDR2 YYREEE (reference sequence). The CDR3 is made up of 16 amino acids. CDR3 bases: TGTGCCAGCAGCCCTAGCGGGGGGCCCCGGGGATGGGCGCAGTATTTT. Translated, it gives CASSPSGGPRGWAQYF.

This sequence joins TRBV10-3 and TRBJ2-7, with TRBD2 identical over 9 bases. CDR1 is ENHRY, CDR2 SYGVKD, per germline. Trimming removed 2 bases from V and 3 bases from J; junction bases left unmatched: 5. CDR3 length: 15 residues. CDR3 sequence reads: CAISEPAGGVYEQYF. The CDR3 coding sequence is TGTGCCATCAGTGAGCCCGCGGGGGGGGTCTACGAGCAGTACTTC.

V and J are TRBV5-1 and TRBJ2-7; tentatively, D is TRBD1 (5 bases). V dropped 9 bases and J dropped 1 base, with 17 bases sitting between them. This CDR3 is built from 14 residues. Germline assignment: CDR1 SGHRS and CDR2 YFSETQ. The CDR3 protein is CATSPQGSSYEQYF. The CDR3 DNA follows: TGCGCCACCTCGCCGCAGGGTTCTTCCTACGAGCAGTACTTC.

This sequence joins TRBV11-1 and TRBJ2-1; 8 nucleotides agree with TRBD2. With V trimmed by 5 bases and J by 9 bases, 6 bases remained unmatched. In germline, CDR1 is SGHAT, CDR2 FQDESV (reference sequence). CDR3 length: 13 residues. CDR3 coding DNA: TGTGCCAGCAGCCGTAGCGGGGCTACTGAGCAGTTCTTC. Encoded protein: CASSRSGATEQFF. The full variable domain, its missing parts supplied by reference TRBV11-1 and TRBJ2-1, is EAEVAQSPRYKITEKSQAVAFWCDPISGHATLYWYRQILGQGPELLVQFQDESVVDDSQLPKDRFSAERLKGVDSTLKIQPAELGDSAMYLCASSRSGATEQFFGPGTRLTVL.

In regard to this clone: Additional DNA sequences in this sample encode the identical CDR3. The chain recombines TRBV5-1 with TRBJ2-1; TRBD1 agrees at 8 bases. Germline V gives CDR1 SGHRS, CDR2 YFSETQ. With V trimmed by 2 bases and J by 0 bases, 1 base remained unmatched. This CDR3 has 15 amino acids. The CDR3 sequence: CASSLGQGSYNEQFF. Here the CDR3 DNA reads TGCGCCAGCAGCTTAGGACAGGGCTCCTACAATGAGCAGTTCTTC.

The chain couples TRBV18 to TRBJ2-7; tentative D call: TRBD1 (6 bases). V lost 4 bases and J 4 bases, leaving 8 bases between the germline ends. The CDR3 is 12 residues long. Germline CDR1 is KGHSH and CDR2 is LQKENI. The CDR3 protein is CASSQQGYEQYF. The CDR3, as DNA: TGTGCCAGCTCACAACAGGGTTACGAGCAGTACTTC.

The chain is built from TRBV7-9 and TRBJ1-1; perhaps TRBD1 as D (6 bases). The CDR3 contains 15 residues. Germline CDR1 is SEHNR and CDR2 is FQNEAQ (reference sequence). Trimming took 5 bases from V and 1 from J, leaving 14 bases between them. CDR3 DNA: TGTGCCAGCAGCCAACAGGGACAAACGAACACTGAAGCTTTCTTT. It codes for CASSQQGQTNTEAFF.